This T cell receptor beta chain was recovered during a study of beta chain features in type 1 diabetes. Expressed TCRB transcripts were sequenced after all isolated RNA was converted to cDNA. TCRdb's copy holds only in-frame clones and misses some; the assay was immunoSEQ multiplex PCR. The sample shows more than 250,000 clones, 15% of them seen only once. V lost 4 bases, J lost 0 bases, and 4 bases lay in between. CDR3 length equals 12 residues. Germline assignment: CDR1 MDHEN and CDR2 SYDVKM. Findings of the study overall: Across all four CD4+ subsets, people with type 1 diabetes showed modestly shorter TCRB CDR3s. Sequencing used cDNA, and cells with high TCR expression could therefore be over-represented. It was among patients, rather than healthy donors, that naive, central memory and Treg TCRB repertoires appeared more similar. More deletions and fewer insertions at VDJ junctions were seen in type 1 diabetes patients.

A note on this clone: Its antigen is as yet unknown. This sample includes further DNA sequences coding for the same CDR3.

The sample taken for sequencing was naive CD4+ T cells from blood. This rearrangement joins TRBV28 to TRBJ2-7; D unclear. The clonotype comes from a man younger than 30 with type 1 diabetes. The CDR3 DNA sequence: TGTGCCAGCAGTTCGAGCTCCTACGAGCAGTACTTC. This translates into CASSSSSYEQYF.